Shown below are 11 T cell receptor beta chains from a single sample sequenced in a study of T cell changes during pregnancy in multiple sclerosis. Some clones are missing from TCRdb's copy, which holds only in-frame ones; the method was immunoSEQ multiplex PCR. The data contain 110,000 or so clones, around 93% of them singletons. Here the sequenced sample was peripheral blood, taken before pregnancy. The source of these receptors is a female donor with multiple sclerosis, enrolled in a pregnancy study.

The J gene is TRBJ2-1, the V gene TRBV5-4; D is undetermined. V was shortened by 4 bases and J by 1 base, with 6 bases between the two germline ends. The germline gives CDR1 SGHNT, CDR2 YYREEE (reference sequence). The CDR3 is 13 residues long. CDR3: CASSGQSYNEQFF. CDR3 sequence (DNA): TGTGCCAGCAGCGGCCAATCCTACAATGAGCAGTTCTTC.

The genes are TRBV12-5 and TRBJ1-1; the D is unclear. The CDR3 sequence is 16 residues long. Germline lookup yields CDR1 LGHNT and CDR2 FRNRAP. Trimming cost V 0 bases and J 5 bases, with 16 bases left between them. DNA for the CDR3: TGTGCTAGTGGTTTGGTTACCCTTCGGGGAAGGACTGAAGCTTTCTTT. It is translated as CASGLVTLRGRTEAFF.

This chain joins TRBV19 and TRBJ2-1, with 12 positions matching TRBD2. With 5 bases clipped from V and 12 bases from J, the junction kept 11 bases outside the gene matches. CDR3 size: 15 residues. The germline V gene encodes CDR1 LNHDA and CDR2 SQIVND (reference sequence). CDR3 in amino acids: CASSATTTSGGRQFF. The CDR3 DNA is TGTGCCAGTAGTGCAACAACGACTAGCGGGGGCCGGCAGTTCTTC. Based on the CDR3 plus reference TRBV19 and TRBJ2-1, the full variable domain is DGGITQSPKYLFRKEGQNVTLSCEQNLNHDAMYWYRQDPGQGLRLIYYSQIVNDFQKGDIAEGYSVSREKKESFPLTVTSAQKNPTAFYLCASSATTTSGGRQFFGPGTRLTVL.

V and J are TRBV7-9 and TRBJ2-5; 8 nucleotides agree with TRBD1. This CDR3 comprises 16 residues. V lost 5 bases and J lost 0; bases outside the gene matches: 8. Germline V lookup: CDR1 SEHNR, CDR2 FQNEAQ (reference sequence). CDR3 DNA: TGTGCCAGCAGCCGCGACAGGGGCCAGTACCAAGAGACCCAGTACTTC. It encodes CASSRDRGQYQETQYF.

The chain combines TRBV9 with TRBJ1-3; 7 bases match TRBD1. The J segment lost 0 bases and the V segment lost 4 bases, leaving 7 bases of the junction unmatched. Germline lookup yields CDR1 SGDLS and CDR2 YYNGEE. This CDR3 comprises 16 residues. This chain's CDR3 is CASSFQDRSSGNTIYF. The CDR3 DNA is TGTGCCAGCAGCTTCCAGGACAGGTCCTCTGGAAACACCATATATTTT.

This rearrangement joins TRBV5-5 to TRBJ1-1; TRBD1 is a possible D gene (5 bases). The CDR3 runs 14 residues. Looked up from germline, CDR1 is SGHKS and CDR2 is YYEKEE (reference sequence). The ends were cut back, 3 bases at V and 1 base at J, with 10 bases in the middle. This chain's CDR3 is CASSWGGANTEAFF. CDR3 nucleotides: TGTGCCAGCAGCTGGGGTGGGGCGAACACTGAAGCTTTCTTT.

This clone has a single count. The rearrangement links TRBV6-1 to TRBJ1-5; 7 bases agree with TRBD1. Germline values: CDR1 MNHNS, CDR2 SASEGT. CDR3 length: 14 amino acids. V lost 5 bases, J lost 1 base, and 2 bases stayed unmatched. This CDR3 is CASSLDRSNQPQHF. CDR3 nucleotide sequence: TGTGCCAGCAGTTTGGACAGGAGCAATCAGCCCCAGCATTTT.

The rearrangement uses TRBV7-2 and TRBJ2-5, with 10 bases matching TRBD2. From germline, CDR1 is SGHTA and CDR2 FQGNSA. V lost 3 bases, J lost 5 bases, and 9 bases stayed unmatched. The CDR3 consists of 16 residues. The CDR3 nucleotides read TGTGCCAGCAGCTTCGGTAGCGGGGGGCCCGGGGAGACCCAGTACTTC. This sequence encodes CASSFGSGGPGETQYF.

The rearrangement links TRBV27 to TRBJ2-3; 8 bases align to TRBD1. CDR1 MNHEY and CDR2 SMNVEV come from the germline V gene (reference sequence). The V and J ends lost 2 bases and 1 base, in that order; junction bases with no gene match: 2. The CDR3 covers 15 residues. DNA for the CDR3: TGTGCCAGCAGTTTAAGGGGACAGGGCACAGATACGCAGTATTTT. As protein: CASSLRGQGTDTQYF.

The rearrangement joins TRBV7-2 to TRBJ1-4, with D unclear. Germline loops: CDR1 SGHTA, CDR2 FQGNSA. V dropped 5 bases and J dropped 6 bases, with 19 bases sitting between them. The CDR3 runs to 16 residues. Written as DNA, the CDR3 is TGTGCCAGCAGCATTTCTTCGGTTATTGCGGATGAAAAACTGTTTTTT. Translating gives CASSISSVIADEKLFF.

The chain couples TRBV19 to TRBJ1-1; the D gene is possibly TRBD1 (5 bases). The germline CDR1 and CDR2 sequences are LNHDA and SQIVND (reference sequence). V was shortened by 5 bases and J by 1 base, with 11 bases between the two germline ends. CDR3 length: 14 amino acids. This CDR3 reads CASSFTGQNTEAFF. In DNA, the CDR3 is TGTGCCAGTAGTTTTACAGGCCAGAACACTGAAGCTTTCTTT.